This T cell receptor (beta chain) derives from a study of patients and donors after allogeneic stem cell transplantation. V was trimmed by 1 base and J by 5 bases, leaving 17 bases between them. Germline loops: CDR1 MGHRA, CDR2 YSYEKL. The length of the CDR3 is 16 residues. In TCRdb, the RT-PCR reads were re-called with MiXCR into one record per CDR3 protein. The sample lists almost 90,000 distinct CDR3 sequences, around 5% occurring once. This clonotype was seen a few times. The chain carries TRBV4-1 and TRBJ1-2; TRBD1 is a possible D gene (6 bases). Sequencing was performed on blood, either unsorted or a sorted T cell fraction (not recorded which). This clonotype was sampled from a human donor who was either an allogeneic HSCT recipient or a stem cell or donor lymphocyte infusion donor (not recorded which). It is not recorded whose cells these are; they may come from a transplant donor. In DNA form, the CDR3 reads TGCGCCAGCAGCCAAGGTGGTGGCAGGGGCTCATATGGCTACACCTTC. It specifies CASSQGGGRGSYGYTF.